The T cell receptor (beta chain) described here comes from a study of blood T cell repertoires in COVID-19. As for the study in general: From the United States, Italy and Spain came samples of acute and convalescent COVID-19. The cDNA or gDNA used as material had been derived from T cells, B-cell-depleted T cells, or PBMCs.

The germline gives CDR1 KGHSH, CDR2 LQKENI. The CDR3 length is 15 residues. J lost 4 bases, V lost 0 bases, and 0 bases had no gene match. Study processing details: Reference gene primers were amplified, and this amplification served to estimate nucleated cell counts. Using immunoSEQ multiplex PCR, the repertoire was profiled, and TCRdb retains in-frame clones only, with some absent. The D gene and trimming were derived from the DNA, and the V and J assignments and clone size from that table. The table includes 52,000 or so clones, roughly 80% detected once. The sample taken for sequencing was peripheral blood. The J gene is TRBJ2-3, the V gene TRBV18; TRBD1 aligns across 11 bases. The receptor was derived from a human donor in a cohort sampled during active or convalescent COVID-19. The CDR3 region is CASSPPGQGADTQYF. CDR3 nucleotide sequence: TGTGCCAGCTCACCACCGGGACAGGGGGCAGATACGCAGTATTTT.